Many counts were recorded for the clone carrying this TCR beta chain. This record belongs to a study of T-cell memory formation after mild COVID-19. CDR3 length: 16 amino acids. Trimming took 1 base from V and 4 from J; bases not matched to a gene: 6. 5'RACE primed from the constant segment yielded TCR alpha and TCR beta cDNA libraries bearing sample barcodes and UMIs. TCRdb redid the calling of the 5' RACE reads with MiXCR, one entry per CDR3 protein. The sample holds 40,000 to 45,000 distinct CDR3 sequences; roughly 9% are singletons and the top ten take 12%. Sample: PBMCs or a T cell subset sorted from them (not recorded which). V gene TRBV12-3 or TRBV12-4 combines with J gene TRBJ2-2; TRBD1 matches 7 bases. The TCR comes from an adult woman who had mild COVID-19 (a few samples of this study predate the infection). Cell type and time point are not known. For the CDR3, the DNA is TGTGCCAGCAGTTTAGGACAGGGTCGGCCCACCGGGGAGCTGTTTTTT. This codes for CASSLGQGRPTGELFF.